Sequencing of this T cell receptor beta chain was carried out in a study of T cells in Graves' hyperthyroidism and ophthalmopathy. This clonotype has ten or more counts. The CDR3 loop spans 15 amino acids. V was pared by 1 base and J by 2 bases, with 8 bases between. Per germline, CDR1 MNHNS and CDR2 SASEGT. TCR beta CDR3 regions were amplified from RNA transcripts. The TCR CDR3 first-round RT-PCR relied on the HTBI primer set. Each CDR3 protein is one row after TCRdb ran MiXCR on the multiplex PCR reads. The sample lists a few hundred thousand distinct CDR3 sequences, around a sixth occurring once. The source is a woman aged 25 to 39 with Graves' hyperthyroidism. The sequenced material came from blood. The rearrangement joins TRBV6-1 to TRBJ2-2; D unresolved. CDR3 region: CASSEVGRNTGELFF. The CDR3, as DNA: TGTGCCAGCAGTGAAGTCGGCCGTAACACCGGGGAGCTGTTTTTT.